The T cell receptor beta chain described here comes from a study of CD8 T cells in Susac syndrome. Background on the study: At blood draw, Susac syndrome patients were therapy-naive, on corticosteroids, or on intravenous immunoglobulin alone.

CDR3 length: 15 residues. After removal of 1 base from V and 1 base from J, the junction contained 5 bases not matched to a gene. From germline, CDR1 is DFQATT and CDR2 SNEGSKA (reference sequence). It was with random hexamers that about 0.45 to 1 ug RNA was reverse transcribed. MiXCR, applied by TCRdb to the immunoSEQ multiplex PCR reads, yields one record per CDR3 protein. There are some 240,000 distinct CDR3 sequences in the sample; 90% to 96% occur only once, and approximately 0.094% lies in the top ten. CD8+ and CD4+ blood T cells underwent TCR beta sequencing. The TCR sequence derives from a human donor with Susac syndrome. The chain couples TRBV20-1 to TRBJ1-2; 8 nucleotides line up with TRBD1. Sequencing was carried out using CD4+ T cells from PBMCs. This CDR3 is CSARGAGGDNYGYTF. The CDR3 DNA reads TGCAGTGCTAGAGGGGCAGGGGGCGATAACTATGGCTACACCTTC.